These 11 T cell receptor beta chains share one sample of origin, sequenced in a study of T cell responses to AZD1222 COVID-19 vaccine. Using immunoSEQ multiplex PCR, the repertoire was profiled, and TCRdb retains in-frame clones only, with some absent. This table holds about 140,000 clones, roughly 90% found once. This specimen consisted of peripheral blood, obtained on day 0 of AZD1222 vaccination. The receptors stem from an adult in good health.

This clone was found once. The gene calls are TRBV7-3 and TRBJ2-3; a weak D match, TRBD2 (5 bases). This CDR3 is 13 amino acids long. Germline loops: CDR1 SGHTA, CDR2 FQGTGA. Trimming cost V 5 bases and J 5 bases, with 11 bases left between them. This chain's CDR3 is CASSRDPGDTQYF. The DNA for the CDR3 is TGTGCCAGCAGCCGGGATCCAGGAGATACGCAGTATTTT.

The J gene is TRBJ1-3, the V gene TRBV2; maybe TRBD1 (6 bases). CDR1 is SNHLY and CDR2 is FYNNEI in the germline V gene. The CDR3 runs to 14 residues. The V end lost 5 bases, the J end lost 0 bases, and 8 bases lay between the germline ends. DNA for the CDR3: TGTGCCAGCAGTTACAGGGACTCTGGAAACACCATATATTTT. The encoded protein is CASSYRDSGNTIYF.

This clone has just one count. For the CDR3, the DNA is TGTGCCAGCAGCCCCCGTGTCGACAGGAGGACCGGGGAGCTGTTTTTT. Translating gives CASSPRVDRRTGELFF. The rearrangement links TRBV21-1 to TRBJ2-2; no check of the table's D call, TRBD1, against the DNA was made. TRBV21-1 is flagged as a pseudogene. This CDR3 contains 16 residues.

V usage is TRBV13 and J usage is TRBJ2-2, with D possibly matching TRBD2 (6 bases). V gave up 0 bases and J gave up 5 bases, with 22 bases separating them. This CDR3 is built from 19 residues. Germline assignment: CDR1 PRHDT and CDR2 FYEKMQ (reference sequence). This CDR3 is CASSLGSGVTPYRTGELFF. The CDR3 coding sequence is TGTGCCAGCAGCTTAGGCTCGGGGGTAACCCCGTATCGTACCGGGGAGCTGTTTTTT. Combining the CDR3 with reference TRBV13 and TRBJ2-2 gives the whole variable domain AAGVIQSPRHLIKEKRETATLKCYPIPRHDTVYWYQQGPGQDPQFLISFYEKMQSDKGSIPDRFSAQQFSDYHSELNMSSLELGDSALYFCASSLGSGVTPYRTGELFFGEGSRLTVL.

Only one count was recorded for this clone. The CDR3 DNA reads as TGTGCCAGCAGTGCAGGGACAGGAACCACCTACGAGCAGTACTTC. It encodes CASSAGTGTTYEQYF. This chain uses TRBV2 with TRBJ2-7; 8 nucleotides agree with TRBD1. The V gene's germline CDR1 is SNHLY and CDR2 FYNNEI. Trimming cost V 4 bases and J 2 bases; bases outside gene matches: 7. The CDR3 is 15 amino acids.

The chain links TRBV19 to TRBJ1-5, with no clear D. The CDR3 is 15 amino acids. Germline V CDR1 and CDR2: LNHDA, SQIVND (reference sequence). Trimming removed 3 bases from V and 4 bases from J, with 13 bases in between. CDR3 sequence reads: CASSIQLAGNQPQHF. The CDR3 nucleotides read TGTGCCAGTAGTATTCAGCTGGCAGGTAATCAGCCCCAGCATTTT.

The chain uses TRBV28 and TRBJ2-1; 13 bases fit TRBD2. Germline loops: CDR1 MDHEN, CDR2 SYDVKM. The CDR3 extends over 16 amino acids. Trimming at V came to 6 bases and at J to 7 bases, leaving 9 bases not matched to a gene. In DNA, the CDR3 is TGTGCCAGCAGCCCAGCCGGGACTAGCGGGATGAATGAGCAGTTCTTC. Its protein is CASSPAGTSGMNEQFF.

The rearrangement links TRBV28 to TRBJ2-1; weak D call: TRBD2 (5 bases). The germline gives CDR1 MDHEN, CDR2 SYDVKM. The CDR3 consists of 17 residues. Trimming shortened V by 3 bases and J by 0 bases, and 15 bases separated the two germline ends. The CDR3 is CASSFIDDTSSYNEQFF. The CDR3 DNA sequence: TGTGCCAGCAGTTTCATTGACGACACTAGCTCCTACAATGAGCAGTTCTTC.

The J gene is TRBJ1-4, the V gene TRBV15; D possibly corresponds to TRBD1 (5 bases). V lost 0 bases, J lost 3 bases, and 8 bases lay in between. From germline, CDR1 is LNHNV and CDR2 YYDKDF (reference sequence). The CDR3 runs 15 residues. CDR3 protein: CATSREGRSNEKLFF. Written as DNA, the CDR3 is TGTGCCACCAGCAGAGAGGGGCGGTCTAATGAAAAACTGTTTTTT.

The genes are TRBV2 and TRBJ2-6, with TRBD2 matching over 7 bases. The ends lost 7 bases at V and 2 bases at J; junction bases unmatched: 11. The CDR3 has 17 residues. Germline CDR1 and CDR2: SNHLY and FYNNEI. CDR3 DNA sequence: TGTGCCAGCAAAAGGGCGGGGGTACGTCCTGGGGCCAACGTCCTGACTTTC. This translates into CASKRAGVRPGANVLTF.

The CDR3 DNA reads as TGTGCCAGCAGCCGCTCGACTAGCGGGCCCTACGAGCAGTACTTC. Amino acids: CASSRSTSGPYEQYF. This chain uses TRBV4-2 with TRBJ2-7; 10 bases line up with TRBD2. The CDR3 is 15 amino acids. CDR1 and CDR2 (germline): LGHNA, YNFKEQ. Trimming at V came to 4 bases and at J to 2 bases, leaving 5 bases not matched to a gene.